This TCR beta chain is from a study of radiotherapy plus CTLA-4 blockade in lung cancer. Study-level background: Patients showed objective responses in 15% to 20% of cases, and disease control was achieved by 31%. Study results and limitations: Strongest reported response predictors: early blood clone changes and post-radiation interferon-beta.

Method: immunoSEQ multiplex PCR; TCRdb's copy keeps in-frame clones and lacks some. The data contain 35,000 to 45,000 clones, around 83% of them seen just once; the ten biggest clones take up approximately 6%. As to this clone: The target antigen is unknown.

The CDR3 contains 16 residues. V was cut by 5 bases and J by 4 bases, with 18 bases left in between. The germline V gene encodes CDR1 PRHDT and CDR2 FYEKMQ (reference sequence). Focal radiation plus CTLA-4 blockade with ipilimumab was given to patients with chemo-refractory metastatic non-small-cell lung cancer. The chain carries TRBV13 and TRBJ1-5; D may be TRBD1 (5 bases). The clonotype comes from a human donor with non-small cell lung cancer who had stable disease on radiotherapy plus ipilimumab. Sample: peripheral blood, taken from a patient treated with radiotherapy plus ipilimumab. Here the CDR3 reads CASSTRGVRGNQPQHF. The CDR3, as DNA: TGTGCCAGCAGCACCCGGGGGGTCCGGGGGAATCAGCCCCAGCATTTT.